These 5 T cell receptor beta chains were all obtained from the same sample, sequenced in a study of T cells in Graves' hyperthyroidism and ophthalmopathy (dated by TCRdb to about 2019). The library came from multiplex PCR. The sequencer was an Illumina HiSeq 2000. TCR beta CDR3 regions were amplified from RNA transcripts. The first round of RT-PCR for the TCR CDR3 was performed with the HTBI primer set and the Qiagen OneStep RT-PCR kit. The raw public data were reprocessed by TCRdb itself: fastp quality trimming at Q25, MiXCR clonotype calling, in-frame beta chains only. Every CDR3 protein is listed once, alongside the most common genes and DNA of its rows. The sample yields approximately 530,000 distinct CDR3 sequences; about 20% were counted once. Together, the top ten hold approximately 48% of the sample. Sequences were obtained from blood. The receptors were gathered from a man aged 35 to 55 with Graves' ophthalmopathy.

This clonotype was observed a handful of times. The CDR3 DNA reads TGCGCCAGCAGCCAAAATACTCGGCAGCCCCAGCATTTT. Its translation: CASSQNTRQPQHF. This chain uses TRBV4-3 with TRBJ1-5; no clear D gene. The CDR3 is 13 amino acids. V lost 2 bases and J lost 7, with 9 bases in between. CDR1 and CDR2 (germline): LGHNA, YSLEER.

The chain carries TRBV27 and TRBJ1-2; D gene uncertain. The germline gives CDR1 MNHEY, CDR2 SMNVEV (reference sequence). There are 13 residues in the CDR3. The germline V and J ends were trimmed by 2 bases and 2 bases, with 6 bases remaining between them. CDR3 sequence: CASSLIGNYGYTF. The CDR3 region has the DNA TGTGCCAGCAGTTTAATCGGGAACTATGGCTACACCTTC.

This clonotype occurred once. The rearrangement joins TRBV20-1 to TRBJ1-4, with TRBD1 matching 7 bases. The CDR3 loop spans 16 amino acids. Unmatched junction bases numbered 6, after V lost 0 bases and J lost 2 bases. In germline, CDR1 is DFQATT, CDR2 SNEGSKA (reference sequence). CDR3 DNA sequence: TGCAGTGCTAGAGACGTACAGACAGGGACTAATGAAAAACTGTTTTTT. It encodes CSARDVQTGTNEKLFF.

This clonotype was seen only a few times. This rearrangement joins TRBV25-1 to TRBJ2-1; TRBD1 aligns across 7 bases. Germline-derived CDR1 and CDR2 are MGHDK and SYGVNS. After removal of 4 bases from V and 9 bases from J, the junction contained 12 bases not matched to a gene. There are 15 residues in the CDR3. The CDR3 DNA follows: TGTGCCAGCAGTGCGTCAGGGGGACGACGGGTTGAGCAGTTCTTC. Amino acid sequence: CASSASGGRRVEQFF.

The V gene is TRBV20-1, the J gene TRBJ2-2; D tentatively reads TRBD1 or TRBD2 (5 bases each). Germline V CDR1 and CDR2: DFQATT, SNEGSKA (reference sequence). V was clipped by 6 bases and J by 7 bases, with 12 bases between them. This CDR3 is 12 amino acids long. The CDR3 loop is CSAPTGGGELFF. The CDR3 region has the DNA TGCAGTGCCCCAACAGGAGGCGGGGAGCTGTTTTTT.